This is a list of T cell receptor beta chains from one sample in a study of cytomegalovirus exposure and HLA in healthy donors. The table came from immunoSEQ multiplex PCR; TCRdb's copy has only in-frame clones and leaves some out. There are around 190,000 clones in the sample; roughly 82% occur only once, and roughly 0.5% lies in the top ten. The specimen sequenced was PBMCs. These receptors all come from a woman in her 50s in good health and CMV-seronegative. Each CDR3 is given with its conserved first and last residue. A D gene is named only where the DNA matches it firmly. Where a row states a size, it is once, few, many or the class of an expanded clone; other rows omit it.

V	D	size	J	CDR3	DNA
TRBV4-1	TRBD2	few	TRBJ2-3	CASSQLWTSFRPSTDTQYF	TGCGCCAGCAGCCAACTATGGACTAGCTTCCGTCCTAGCACAGATACGCAGTATTTT
TRBV5-1	TRBD2	-	TRBJ2-1	CASSLVTSGNNEQFF	TGCGCCAGCAGCTTGGTTACTAGCGGAAACAATGAGCAGTTCTTC
TRBV28	TRBD2	-	TRBJ2-2	CASSLGTSGTGELFF	TGTGCCAGCAGTTTAGGGACTAGCGGCACCGGGGAGCTGTTTTTT
TRBV6-1	-	-	TRBJ1-2	CASILSPGYGYTF	TGTGCCAGCATTTTATCACCGGGCTATGGCTACACCTTC
TRBV11-1	TRBD2	-	TRBJ2-2	CASSLGTSAGELFF	TGTGCCAGCAGCTTAGGGACTAGCGCCGGGGAGCTGTTTTTT
TRBV28	TRBD1	-	TRBJ2-5	CASTGGAVETQYF	TGTGCCAGCACAGGGGGCGCGGTAGAGACCCAGTACTTC
TRBV7-2	-	-	TRBJ2-1	CASSSRLNNEQFF	TGTGCCAGCAGCTCCAGACTCAACAATGAGCAGTTCTTC
TRBV5-1	TRBD2	once	TRBJ2-7	CASSLGEGGYEQYF	TGCGCCAGCAGCTTGGGGGAGGGAGGCTACGAGCAGTACTTC
TRBV6-5	-	-	TRBJ2-2	CASRPPGNTGELFF	TGTGCCAGCAGACCCCCGGGAAACACCGGGGAGCTGTTTTTT
TRBV10-3	TRBD1	-	TRBJ2-7	CAITPDRGISEQYF	TGTGCCATCACCCCCGACAGGGGCATCTCCGAGCAGTACTTC
TRBV11-3	TRBD2	-	TRBJ2-1	CASSFGSGRSHEQFF	TGTGCCAGCAGCTTCGGTAGCGGGAGGTCTCATGAGCAGTTCTTC
TRBV7-3	TRBD2	-	TRBJ2-1	CASSFSGGAGYNEQFF	TGTGCCAGCAGCTTTAGCGGGGGGGCCGGCTACAATGAGCAGTTCTTC
TRBV6-5	-	-	TRBJ1-1	CASSHSRSRNTEAFF	TGTGCCAGCAGCCATTCGCGCTCGCGAAACACTGAAGCTTTCTTT
TRBV4-1	TRBD1	-	TRBJ1-1	CASSQDQGASALDTEAFF	TGCGCCAGCAGCCAAGATCAGGGGGCCTCGGCTTTGGACACTGAAGCTTTCTTT
TRBV11-3	-	-	TRBJ1-4	CASSSGTQGKLFF	TGTGCCAGCAGCTCCGGGACTCAGGGAAAACTGTTTTTT
TRBV2	-	-	TRBJ2-7	CASSERQYSYEQYF	TGTGCCAGCAGTGAACGTCAGTACTCCTACGAGCAGTACTTC
TRBV6-5	TRBD1	-	TRBJ1-5	CASSTGQFSNQPQHF	TGTGCCAGCAGTACGGGACAGTTTAGCAATCAGCCCCAGCATTTT
TRBV6-5	-	once	TRBJ2-5	CASRGSRQETQYF	TGTGCCAGCAGAGGTAGCCGACAAGAGACCCAGTACTTC
TRBV5-1	TRBD2	once	TRBJ2-1	CASSLTLAGLNEQFF	TGCGCCAGCAGCTTAACGCTAGCGGGATTAAATGAGCAGTTCTTC
TRBV30	-	-	TRBJ1-2	CAWSEEYGYTF	TGTGCCTGGAGTGAGGAGTATGGCTACACCTTC
TRBV6-6	TRBD1	-	TRBJ2-7	CASSQPGQGSYEQYF	TGTGCCAGCAGTCAACCGGGACAGGGATCCTACGAGCAGTACTTC
TRBV4-1	-	-	TRBJ2-1	CASSQLHPERGFNEQFF	TGCGCCAGCAGCCAACTACACCCAGAACGGGGGTTCAATGAGCAGTTCTTC
TRBV30	-	-	TRBJ1-5	CAWSREGDQPQHF	TGTGCCTGGAGCCGGGAGGGTGATCAGCCCCAGCATTTT
TRBV28	TRBD1	-	TRBJ2-1	CASSLRDRGRVEQFF	TGTGCCAGCAGTTTACGGGACAGGGGGCGGGTTGAGCAGTTCTTC
TRBV7-3	TRBD1	few	TRBJ2-7	CASSLRHSPWDRDYEQYF	TGTGCCAGCAGCTTGAGACACTCACCCTGGGACAGGGACTACGAGCAGTACTTC
TRBV27	TRBD2	-	TRBJ2-3	CASSFGLAGGTDTQYF	TGTGCCAGCAGTTTCGGACTAGCGGGAGGAACAGATACGCAGTATTTT
TRBV9	TRBD2	once	TRBJ2-3	CASSVMSGASTDTQYF	TGTGCCAGCAGCGTAATGAGCGGGGCTAGCACAGATACGCAGTATTTT
TRBV19	TRBD1	once	TRBJ1-2	CASSRTGVRYGYTF	TGTGCCAGTAGTCGGACAGGGGTCCGCTATGGCTACACCTTC
TRBV18	-	-	TRBJ2-7	CASSPGDGTYEQYF	TGTGCCAGCTCACCCGGTGACGGGACCTACGAGCAGTACTTC
TRBV5-7	-	-	TRBJ2-4	CASSPSGQGGENIQYF	TGTGCCAGCAGCCCGTCCGGACAGGGAGGGGAAAACATTCAGTACTTC
TRBV7-8	-	-	TRBJ1-4	CASSSPGPLRGEKLFF	TGTGCCAGCAGCTCCCCGGGGCCTCTGAGGGGGGAAAAACTGTTTTTT
TRBV27	-	-	TRBJ2-7	CASSLAGAYYEQYF	TGTGCCAGCAGTTTGGCAGGGGCATACTACGAGCAGTACTTC
TRBV19	-	-	TRBJ2-6	CASSMDSSGANVLTF	TGTGCCAGTAGTATGGACAGCTCTGGGGCCAACGTCCTGACTTTC
TRBV2	TRBD2	-	TRBJ2-3	CASKGTSGDWDTQYF	TGTGCCAGCAAAGGCACTAGCGGCGACTGGGATACGCAGTATTTT
TRBV2	-	-	TRBJ1-1	CASSDGLGRNMNTEAFF	TGTGCCAGCAGTGACGGGTTGGGGCGGAACATGAACACTGAAGCTTTCTTT
TRBV29-1	-	-	TRBJ2-7	CSVEVGASYEQYF	TGCAGCGTTGAGGTGGGGGCATCCTACGAGCAGTACTTC
TRBV18	TRBD1	-	TRBJ2-2	CASSTDRENTGELFF	TGTGCCAGCTCAACCGACAGGGAGAACACCGGGGAGCTGTTTTTT
TRBV27	TRBD2	-	TRBJ2-1	CASSLSGGTYNEQFF	TGTGCCAGCAGTTTGAGCGGGGGGACCTACAATGAGCAGTTCTTC
TRBV4-1	TRBD2	few	TRBJ2-1	CASSPGRTSGNPYNEQFF	TGCGCCAGCAGCCCCGGCCGGACTAGCGGGAACCCCTACAATGAGCAGTTCTTC
TRBV28	-	-	TRBJ2-1	CASRVVDKSLVNEQFF	TGTGCCAGCAGGGTCGTAGACAAAAGTTTGGTCAATGAGCAGTTCTTC
TRBV27	TRBD2	-	TRBJ2-3	CASSPRTSGEGTQYF	TGTGCCAGCAGTCCCCGGACTAGCGGGGAGGGTACGCAGTATTTT
TRBV5-1	-	-	TRBJ1-2	CASSLATDRGNYGYTF	TGCGCCAGCAGCTTGGCGACGGATAGGGGTAACTATGGCTACACCTTC
TRBV7-6	TRBD1	once	TRBJ1-4	CASSPMTGSEEKLFF	TGTGCCAGCAGCCCCATGACAGGGTCCGAGGAAAAACTGTTTTTT
TRBV28	-	-	TRBJ1-2	CASSTPGPPLYGYTF	TGTGCCAGCAGTACCCCAGGGCCCCCTTTATATGGCTACACCTTC
TRBV13	TRBD2	-	TRBJ2-5	CASSQARGVQETQYF	TGTGCCAGCAGCCAGGCTCGGGGGGTGCAAGAGACCCAGTACTTC
TRBV2	-	-	TRBJ1-3	CASSEQRSGNTIYF	TGTGCCAGCAGTGAACAGCGCTCTGGAAACACCATATATTTT
TRBV2	-	-	TRBJ1-4	CASSDLIRGNEKLFF	TGTGCCAGCAGTGATTTAATACGGGGGAATGAAAAACTGTTTTTT
TRBV2	TRBD1	-	TRBJ1-2	CASSARQGGYGYTF	TGTGCCAGCAGTGCTCGACAGGGAGGCTATGGCTACACCTTC
TRBV11-2	TRBD1	once	TRBJ1-1	CASSLAGGTGVSFF	TGTGCCAGCAGCTTAGCCGGCGGGACAGGGGTATCTTTCTTT
TRBV28	TRBD2	-	TRBJ2-7	CASSLSGLADSYEQYF	TGTGCCAGCAGTTTATCTGGACTAGCGGATTCCTACGAGCAGTACTTC